This T cell receptor (beta chain) was obtained from a study of shared clonotypes between healthy human individuals. About the study: Contributing individuals were two females and a few males aged 18 to 49. CD4 naive and CD4 memory each took three plates per donor, while CD8 naive took two and CD8 memory one.

Overall study results and limits: The study found lower generation probabilities in non-shared clonotypes than in those shared by all four donors.

On this clone itself: Its antigen is unknown.

Original handling: ImmunoSEQ output lacked quality scores and full-length reads, limiting matched filtering. Generated by immunoSEQ multiplex PCR, the TCRdb table keeps only in-frame clones and is missing some. That table is the source of V, J and clone size, and D and trimming were worked out from the DNA. The table records approximately 1,000,000 clones, 60% to 85% of them present only once. The CDR3 has 16 residues. V trimming: 5 bases; J trimming: 2 bases; junction bases outside the gene matches: 8. CDR1 is SGHAT, CDR2 FQNNGV, per germline. The chain links TRBV11-2 to TRBJ2-7, with 11 nucleotides matching TRBD2. Sequencing was done on a sample of memory CD4+ T cells from PBMCs. Documented subset: CD45RA-negative fraction. The receptor was isolated from a man between 18 and 29 years old in good health. Some clones in this sample may be carry-over from other donors' samples. As DNA, the CDR3 is TGTGCCAGCAGCCACCCCAGACTAGCGGGACCCTACGAGCAGTACTTC. This gives the protein CASSHPRLAGPYEQYF.